One sample yielded the 7 T cell receptor beta chains listed below, sequenced in a study of shared clonotypes between healthy human individuals. Terminally differentiated effector memory CD45RA+ cells were excluded from the naive CD8 cells, which were CD45RO-negative and positively selected for CCR7. Data came from immunoSEQ multiplex PCR; TCRdb stores just in-frame clones and leaves some out. The sample lists nearly 600,000 clones, about 95% seen once, with approximately 0.1% in the top ten. The sequenced sample consisted of naive CD8+ T cells sorted from blood. All receptors derive from a woman under 40 in good health.

The rearrangement uses TRBV7-3 and TRBJ2-1, with 7 bases matching TRBD2. The germline V gene encodes CDR1 SGHTA and CDR2 FQGTGA. V trimming: 2 bases; J trimming: 8 bases; junction bases outside the gene matches: 3. The CDR3 spans 13 residues. The CDR3 DNA reads TGTGCCAGCAGCTTATCCGGGGGGTATGAGCAGTTCTTC. Protein: CASSLSGGYEQFF.

The chain couples TRBV6-5 to TRBJ2-1; 9 bases are shared with TRBD2. V lost 4 bases to trimming and J lost 3 bases; unmatched junction nucleotides: 4. CDR1 is MNHEY, CDR2 SVGAGI, per germline. The CDR3 runs 15 residues. DNA of the CDR3: TGTGCCAGCAGTTTAGCGGGAGCGTTCTACAATGAGCAGTTCTTC. Translated, it gives CASSLAGAFYNEQFF.

The chain couples TRBV27 to TRBJ1-5, with D possibly being TRBD1 (6 bases). Trimming took 7 bases from V and 1 from J, leaving 14 bases between them. This CDR3 comprises 15 residues. From germline, CDR1 is MNHEY and CDR2 SMNVEV (reference sequence). As DNA, the CDR3 is TGTGCCAGCACCCTAGACAGGAGGAGCAATCAGCCCCAGCATTTT. Translating gives CASTLDRRSNQPQHF.

V and J are TRBV6-6 and TRBJ1-1; 8 bases are a match to TRBD1. Germline-derived CDR1 and CDR2 are MNHNY and SVGAGI (reference sequence). The CDR3 extends over 14 amino acids. Trimming removed 5 bases from V and 3 bases from J; junction bases left unmatched: 5. This chain's CDR3 is CASSTQGVDTEAFF. As DNA, the CDR3 is TGTGCCAGCAGTACACAGGGGGTGGACACTGAAGCTTTCTTT.

This chain uses TRBV27 with TRBJ1-2; 7 bases align to TRBD1. J gave up 0 bases and V 6 bases, and 7 bases lay outside the gene matches. Per the germline V gene, CDR1 is MNHEY and CDR2 is SMNVEV (reference sequence). CDR3 length: 15 residues. CDR3: CASRRQGHSNYGYTF. Here the CDR3 DNA reads TGTGCCAGCAGACGACAGGGACATTCTAACTATGGCTACACCTTC.

The rearrangement uses TRBV9 and TRBJ2-7; maybe TRBD2 (6 bases). Between the trimmed V and J ends, which lost 3 bases and 2 bases, there was a span of 15 bases. This CDR3 has 15 amino acids. The germline V gene encodes CDR1 SGDLS and CDR2 YYNGEE. The CDR3 spells CASSANRGKTYEQYF. Here the CDR3 DNA reads TGTGCCAGCAGCGCCAACCGGGGGAAAACCTACGAGCAGTACTTC.

This clone was seen more than once but under ten times. The V gene is TRBV6-5, the J gene TRBJ2-2; 7 bases are a match to TRBD1. The CDR3 runs 15 residues. V shed 6 bases, J shed 7 bases, and the junction held 11 bases outside the gene matches. Germline CDR1 reads MNHEY; CDR2 reads SVGAGI. The CDR3 sequence is CASRVTGYDGGELFF. The CDR3 nucleotides read TGTGCCAGCAGGGTGACAGGGTACGATGGCGGGGAGCTGTTTTTT.